This T cell receptor beta chain is drawn from a study of blood T cell repertoires in COVID-19. With 4 bases clipped from V and 8 bases from J, the junction kept 8 bases outside the gene matches. This CDR3 comprises 15 residues. Germline values: CDR1 LNHDA, CDR2 SQIVND (reference sequence). Participants were aged about 18 to 100 years, lived in over 20 US areas, and enrolled virtually. The assay was immunoSEQ multiplex PCR, and TCRdb's table has in-frame clones only and misses some. There are 300,000 to 350,000 clones in the sample; roughly 87% occur only once, and 8.9% lies in the top ten. This clone showed up just a few times.

Sequencing was done on a sample of PBMCs or T cells enriched from blood (not recorded which). This chain uses TRBV19 with TRBJ1-2; TRBD1 agrees at 12 bases. This sequence was found in a woman between 18 and 29 years old who had recovered from COVID-19. The CDR3 sequence is CASSTTGTGGVGYTF. For the CDR3, the DNA is TGTGCCAGTAGTACTACCGGGACAGGGGGCGTGGGCTACACCTTC.